Listed here are 28 T cell receptor beta chains from one sample, sequenced in a study of cytomegalovirus exposure and HLA in healthy donors. PCR employed 60 Vbeta and 13 Jbeta primers. Produced via immunoSEQ multiplex PCR; TCRdb's table is partial and in-frame only. Altogether about 150,000 clones are present, 60% to 75% being singletons, with the ten largest covering about 2.7%. Source material: PBMCs. The receptors stem from a man in his late teens or twenties in good health and CMV-seronegative.

This clone was counted a single time. The chain combines TRBV7-2 with TRBJ1-5; D gene ambiguous. Looked up from germline, CDR1 is SGHTA and CDR2 is FQGNSA. V lost 1 base and J lost 5, with 6 bases in between. This CDR3 spans 13 amino acids. The DNA of the CDR3 is TGTGCCAGCAGCTTAGGAGAACATCAGCCCCAGCATTTT. Translation gives CASSLGEHQPQHF.

The V and J genes are TRBV18 and TRBJ2-7; D unresolved. The germline V and J ends were trimmed by 2 bases and 2 bases, with 4 bases remaining between them. The CDR3 spans 12 residues. Germline V gene sequence: CDR1 KGHSH, CDR2 LQKENI. In DNA, the CDR3 is TGTGCCAGCTCACCAGGCCCCTACGAGCAGTACTTC. The encoded protein is CASSPGPYEQYF.

V gene TRBV4-1 combines with J gene TRBJ2-7, with D possibly being TRBD1 (7 bases). The CDR3 is 15 residues long. Germline CDR1 is MGHRA and CDR2 is YSYEKL. The V end was cut by 1 base, the J end by 5 bases, with 15 bases between. CDR3 nucleotides: TGCGCCAGCAGCCAAGTGGTAGGAGGGGGCGACGAGCAGTACTTC. Translated, it gives CASSQVVGGGDEQYF.

V usage is TRBV6-5 and J usage is TRBJ1-4; 7 positions agree with TRBD1. Trimming cost V 6 bases and J 12 bases; bases outside gene matches: 13. The CDR3 length is 14 residues. Germline CDR1 MNHEY, CDR2 SVGAGI. CDR3 protein: CASSPGTEGDELFF. DNA of the CDR3: TGTGCCAGCAGCCCTGGGACAGAGGGGGATGAACTGTTTTTT.

The chain recombines TRBV5-5 with TRBJ1-5, with TRBD1 matching 7 bases. CDR1 and CDR2 from the germline V gene are SGHKS and YYEKEE (reference sequence). The CDR3 has 14 residues. Trimming cost V 4 bases and J 4 bases; bases outside gene matches: 5. CDR3 nucleotides: TGTGCCAGCAGCGTAACAGGGGAAAATCAGCCCCAGCATTTT. Its protein is CASSVTGENQPQHF.

The chain has TRBV9 and TRBJ1-1, with D possibly matching TRBD1 (6 bases). Trimming shortened V by 5 bases and J by 4 bases, and 15 bases separated the two germline ends. In germline, CDR1 is SGDLS, CDR2 YYNGEE. The CDR3 is 14 amino acids. Written as DNA, the CDR3 is TGTGCCAGCAGTCGGGGACAAAGGGGCACTGAAGCTTTCTTT. Residues: CASSRGQRGTEAFF.

The V gene is TRBV11-2, the J gene TRBJ2-2, with TRBD2 matching over 11 bases. Germline CDR1 is SGHAT and CDR2 is FQNNGV. This CDR3 has 18 residues. Unmatched junction bases numbered 12, after V lost 5 bases and J lost 4 bases. Here the CDR3 DNA reads TGTGCCAGCAGCGGCGGCGTTACTAGCGGGGGAGTCACCGGGGAGCTGTTTTTT. This encodes CASSGGVTSGGVTGELFF.

The chain employs TRBV5-1 and TRBJ2-3; no firm D call. Per the germline V gene, CDR1 is SGHRS and CDR2 is YFSETQ. V was pared by 1 base and J by 2 bases, with 8 bases between. This CDR3 is built from 14 residues. The CDR3 region has the DNA TGCGCCAGCAGCTTGTTGGGCACCACAGATACGCAGTATTTT. Its translation is CASSLLGTTDTQYF.

CDR3 nucleotides: TGTGCCAGTACCCTGTGGACAGGGGCGAACACTGAAGCTTTCTTT. This sequence encodes CASTLWTGANTEAFF. The rearrangement uses TRBV19 and TRBJ1-1; TRBD1 matches at 9 bases. Germline V gene lookup returns CDR1 LNHDA and CDR2 SQIVND (reference sequence). The CDR3 contains 15 residues. Trimming cost V 7 bases and J 1 base; bases outside gene matches: 7.

V gene TRBV21-1 combines with J gene TRBJ1-5; the table assigns TRBD1, which was not confirmed against the DNA. TRBV21-1 is designated a pseudogene. The CDR3 consists of 14 residues. CDR3 sequence: CAIQDRESNQPQHF. The CDR3 region has the DNA TGTGCCATACAGGACAGGGAAAGCAATCAGCCCCAGCATTTT.

Of note for this clone: Germline and junction disagree at one end, which may indicate a read error. J is TRBJ2-6 and V is TRBV5-4; 8 positions match TRBD1. In germline, CDR1 is SGHNT, CDR2 YYREEE (reference sequence). The CDR3 extends over 16 amino acids. The CDR3 DNA reads as TGTGCCAGCAGTTTTCAGGGGGCGGCCGGGGCCAACGGCCTGACTTTC. As protein: CASSFQGAAGANGLTF.

The chain uses TRBV4-3 and TRBJ2-3; 10 bases are shared with TRBD2. The V gene's germline CDR1 is LGHNA and CDR2 YSLEER. The CDR3 contains 16 residues. After removal of 0 bases from V and 1 base from J, the junction contained 1 base not matched to a gene. CDR3: CASSQDGTSGTDTQYF. CDR3 sequence (DNA): TGCGCCAGCAGCCAAGATGGGACTAGCGGCACAGATACGCAGTATTTT.

The chain uses TRBV5-4 and TRBJ1-1, with a weak D call TRBD1 (5 bases). This CDR3 contains 15 residues. CDR1 and CDR2 (germline): SGHNT, YYREEE (reference sequence). V lost 0 bases and J 6 bases, leaving 15 bases between the germline ends. CDR3 sequence: CASSLDWAGMAEAFF. The CDR3 DNA sequence: TGTGCCAGCAGCTTGGATTGGGCAGGGATGGCTGAAGCTTTCTTT.

V usage is TRBV7-9 and J usage is TRBJ2-3, with 12 bases aligning to TRBD2. V gave up 5 bases and J gave up 5 bases; unmatched junction bases: 11. The CDR3 has 17 residues. CDR1 and CDR2 from the germline V gene are SEHNR and FQNEAQ (reference sequence). CDR3 amino acids: CASSRPWTSGVKDTQYF. CDR3 bases: TGTGCCAGCAGCCGACCGTGGACTAGCGGGGTTAAAGATACGCAGTATTTT.

The gene calls are TRBV29-1 and TRBJ1-2; TRBD1 might be the D (5 bases). This CDR3 region has 13 residues. Germline V gene sequence: CDR1 SQVTM, CDR2 ANQGSEA. Trimming cost V 7 bases and J 2 bases, with 14 bases left between them. The CDR3 here is CSGREKGNYGYTF. In DNA, the CDR3 is TGCAGCGGTAGAGAGAAGGGGAACTATGGCTACACCTTC.

The chain uses TRBV5-1 and TRBJ1-3; the D is unclear. This CDR3 spans 15 amino acids. Germline assignment: CDR1 SGHRS and CDR2 YFSETQ. V lost 4 bases to trimming and J lost 0 bases, with 11 bases between them. CDR3 sequence (DNA): TGCGCCAGCAGCACACGACCAGGCTCTGGAAACACCATATATTTT. It yields the protein CASSTRPGSGNTIYF.

This chain uses TRBV9 with TRBJ2-3; 10 bases agree with TRBD2. In germline, CDR1 is SGDLS, CDR2 YYNGEE. V lost 2 bases and J lost 0; bases outside the gene matches: 9. The CDR3 is made up of 18 amino acids. Here the CDR3 reads CASSVRSGGARSTDTQYF. DNA for the CDR3: TGTGCCAGCAGCGTTCGGAGCGGGGGGGCCCGTAGCACAGATACGCAGTATTTT.

The chain is built from TRBV18 and TRBJ1-1, with 7 nucleotides matching TRBD1. The trim removed 3 bases at V and 0 bases at J, leaving 7 bases unmatched. CDR1 is KGHSH, CDR2 LQKENI, per germline. The CDR3 has 16 amino acids. The CDR3 sequence is CASSPQYRGMNTEAFF. Written as DNA, the CDR3 is TGTGCCAGCTCACCGCAATACAGGGGTATGAACACTGAAGCTTTCTTT. The variable domain in full, with the rest retrieved from reference TRBV18 and TRBJ1-1, is NAGVMQNPRHLVRRRGQEARLRCSPMKGHSHVYWYRQLPEEGLKFMVYLQKENIIDESGMPKERFSAEFPKEGPSILRIQQVVRGDSAAYFCASSPQYRGMNTEAFFGQGTRLTVV.

The V call is TRBV5-1, the J call TRBJ2-2; 10 bases map to TRBD1. V lost 1 base to trimming and J lost 6 bases; unmatched junction nucleotides: 3. Germline CDR1 reads SGHRS; CDR2 reads YFSETQ. The CDR3 is made up of 15 amino acids. CDR3 DNA sequence: TGCGCCAGCAGCTTGACCGGGACAGGGGCCGGGGAGCTGTTTTTT. It is translated as CASSLTGTGAGELFF.

This clone has just a few counts. The chain combines TRBV27 with TRBJ2-1; 11 bases agree with TRBD2. V dropped 4 bases and J dropped 7; count of bases not matched to a gene: 9. Germline lookup yields CDR1 MNHEY and CDR2 SMNVEV (reference sequence). The CDR3 extends over 16 amino acids. The DNA of the CDR3 is TGTGCCAGCAGTTCCATCCGACTAGCGGGACTAAATGAGCAGTTCTTC. Its translation: CASSSIRLAGLNEQFF.

Turning to this clone: The same CDR3 can be traced to other DNA sequences in this sample. The gene calls are TRBV7-9 and TRBJ1-2, with 8 bases fitting TRBD1. V trimming: 0 bases; J trimming: 3 bases; junction bases outside the gene matches: 9. CDR1 is SEHNR and CDR2 is FQNEAQ in the germline V gene (reference sequence). The CDR3 has 17 amino acids. The CDR3 DNA reads TGTGCCAGCAGCTTAGCAAGTCGGACAGGGAGTCACTATGGCTACACCTTC. Translated, it gives CASSLASRTGSHYGYTF. The full variable domain, with the rest looked up from reference TRBV7-9 and TRBJ1-2, is DTGVSQNPRHKITKRGQNVTFRCDPISEHNRLYWYRQTLGQGPEFLTYFQNEAQLEKSRLLSDRFSAERPKGSFSTLEIQRTEQGDSAMYLCASSLASRTGSHYGYTFGSGTRLTVV.

This chain connects TRBV7-8 to TRBJ2-3, with 9 bases matching TRBD2. CDR3 size: 15 residues. Germline trimming cut 3 bases from V and 5 bases from J; bases unmatched to any gene: 6. CDR1 is SGHVS, CDR2 FQNEAQ, per germline. DNA for the CDR3: TGTGCCAGCAGCTTTTTAGCGGGGGCGGGAGATACGCAGTATTTT. Protein: CASSFLAGAGDTQYF.

The V call is TRBV28, the J call TRBJ2-7; TRBD1 might be the D (6 bases). V dropped 5 bases and J dropped 4 bases, with 12 bases sitting between them. CDR3 length: 13 residues. The germline V gene has CDR1 MDHEN and CDR2 SYDVKM. The CDR3 protein is CASSLTDRYEQYV. Here the CDR3 DNA reads TGTGCCAGCAGTCTTACGGACAGATACGAGCAGTACGTC.

V gene TRBV7-3 combines with J gene TRBJ2-2, with a weak D call TRBD1 (6 bases). The V end was cut by 4 bases, the J end by 5 bases, with 14 bases between. Germline CDR1 and CDR2: SGHTA and FQGTGA. This CDR3 contains 15 residues. CDR3 amino acids: CASSYTTGMTGELFF. The CDR3 nucleotides read TGTGCCAGCAGCTATACGACAGGAATGACCGGGGAGCTGTTTTTT.

This chain uses TRBV7-8 with TRBJ2-7; no reliable D call. CDR3 size: 12 residues. CDR1 and CDR2 (germline): SGHVS, FQNEAQ. V was shortened by 3 bases and J by 1 base, with 4 bases between the two germline ends. DNA for the CDR3: TGTGCCAGCAGCTTTAATTCCTACGAGCAGTACTTC. Amino acids: CASSFNSYEQYF.

This clone was detected a few times. The chain combines TRBV2 with TRBJ2-5; perhaps TRBD1 as D (5 bases). The CDR3 has 14 amino acids. Germline CDR1 is SNHLY and CDR2 is FYNNEI. Deletions cut 4 bases from V and 5 bases from J, with 14 bases between. The CDR3 DNA is TGTGCCAGCAGTGGATTATACAGGCGGGAGACCCAGTACTTC. Encoded protein: CASSGLYRRETQYF.

CDR3 sequence: CASAKGEKLFF. The DNA of the CDR3 is TGTGCCAGTGCAAAGGGGGAAAAACTGTTTTTT. The chain is built from TRBV19 and TRBJ1-4; weak D call: TRBD1 (5 bases). Germline CDR1 and CDR2: LNHDA and SQIVND (reference sequence). V lost 8 bases, J lost 8 bases, and 9 bases lay in between. The CDR3 covers 11 residues.

This sequence joins TRBV5-8 and TRBJ1-2, with 7 bases aligning to TRBD1. Germline V gene data show CDR1 as SGHTS and CDR2 as YDEGEE. CDR3 length: 16 residues. After removal of 0 bases from V and 4 bases from J, the junction contained 9 bases not matched to a gene. For the CDR3, the DNA is TGTGCCAGCAGCTTGGATCGATCAGGGGGAAGCTATGGCTACACCTTC. It is translated as CASSLDRSGGSYGYTF.